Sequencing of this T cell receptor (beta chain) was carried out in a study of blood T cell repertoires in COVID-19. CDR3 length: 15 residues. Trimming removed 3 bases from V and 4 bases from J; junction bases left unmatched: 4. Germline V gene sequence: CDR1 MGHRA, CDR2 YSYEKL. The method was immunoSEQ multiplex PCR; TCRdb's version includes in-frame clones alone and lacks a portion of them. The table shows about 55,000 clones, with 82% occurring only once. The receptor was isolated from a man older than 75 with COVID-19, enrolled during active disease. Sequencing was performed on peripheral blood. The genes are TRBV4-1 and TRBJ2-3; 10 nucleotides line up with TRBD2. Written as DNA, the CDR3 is TGCGCCAGCAGCCATCCTAGCGGGGGAGCAGATACGCAGTATTTT. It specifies CASSHPSGGADTQYF.